This TCR beta chain was found in a study of regulatory T cells in long-lasting Graves disease (dated by TCRdb to 2020 to 2022). About the investigation overall: In the newly diagnosed Graves' disease group, patients had been taking antithyroid drugs for less than 3 months. Peripheral blood TCR sequencing and RNA sequencing compared persistent Graves' disease patients with newly diagnosed Graves' disease patients. The study was registered as a clinical trial and conducted in China. TCR sequencing covered some 13 persistent and around 20 newly diagnosed Graves' disease patients, some 35 samples in total. General study outcomes and caveats: Persistent Graves' disease patients showed lower TCR Shannon entropy and fewer highly expanded clones than newly diagnosed patients, suggesting clonal expansion. More public clonotypes were shared among persistent patients (about 2,800) than among newly diagnosed patients (966). Only the TCR beta chain was sequenced and analyzed. Because the primary lesion, thyroid tissue, could not be accessed, the study looked at peripheral blood alone. The authors acknowledged the small sample size as a limitation that may reduce accuracy.

Per the publication, the time point label means: newly diagnosed GD, antithyroid drugs for less than 3 months. For both TCR sequencing and RNA sequencing, RNA was extracted from PBMCs in TRIzol. The diagnosis of Graves' disease followed American Thyroid Association guidelines. Recruitment of patients was carried out at an endocrinology department in Xi'an, China. From each patient, around 9 milliliters of peripheral blood was collected into an EDTA anticoagulant tube. Ficoll Paque Plus density gradient separation was used to isolate PBMCs, and no further T cell sorting was done. An Agilent 2100 Bioanalyzer and agarose gel were used to check RNA quality, while a NanoDrop 2000 measured RNA concentration. The method was multiplex PCR. Instrument on record: Illumina HiSeq 4000. iRepertoire HTBI primers and Arm-PCR amplification of CDR3 regions were used to construct TCR beta libraries. Gel purification was performed on PCR products prior to sequencing. The source study handled its data this way. A total of 60 to 80 TRBV and some 15 TRBJ segments were identified across samples and were used for gene usage analysis of CDR3 amino acid clonotypes. Filtered high-quality paired reads were merged into contigs using COPE and FqMerger. BLAST was used to align contigs to IMGT TRBV, TRBD and TRBJ reference genes, and CDR3 was defined according to IMGT. Highly expanded clones were defined as clonotypes with a frequency above 0.1%. Repertoire diversity was measured by Shannon entropy, and V-J evenness by the Gini coefficient. A clonotype found in more than one individual was treated as public. The public reads were reanalyzed by TCRdb: fastp trimming at Q25, MiXCR alignment, in-frame beta chains only. Rows matching on CDR3 protein sequence are summarized as one entry with the most common DNA and genes. The V and J calls shown here were made by TCRdb, not taken from the authors' results. This sample lists 350,000 to 500,000 distinct CDR3 sequences; 15% to 20% were detected once. About 11% of the sample rests with the top ten.

The table lists this clonotype with many counts. What antigen it recognizes has not been identified. Base qualities are not provided; no much larger clone lies one nucleotide away. This sample also belongs to another study, concerning T cells in Graves' hyperthyroidism and ophthalmopathy. As described in the second report: Stable Graves' hyperthyroidism was defined as no progression to ophthalmopathy during 18 months of follow-up. Hyperthyroidism patients were newly diagnosed, had a disease duration of under 2 months, and were aged 18 to 65 years. Exclusion was applied to patients with uncontrolled infections, other autoimmune diseases, pregnancy or lactation. Diagnoses were established on the basis of clinical symptoms, serum thyroxine and TRAb, thyroid ultrasound, and orbital computed tomography. The first round of RT-PCR for the TCR CDR3 was performed with the HTBI primer set and the Qiagen OneStep RT-PCR kit. Blood samples also contained most of the expanded thyroid clonotypes (frequency above 0.001), which suggests that blood repertoires may reflect thyroid immune responses. A 13 V-J signature model separated ophthalmopathy from stable hyperthyroidism, with approximately 86% sensitivity and 81.08% specificity in cross-validation and 80%/75% in testing. In validation, the model predicted progression to ophthalmopathy with 55% to 71% sensitivity and around 72% specificity, a median of 6.5 months before onset. A discovery cohort of about a hundred patients, 43 with Graves' ophthalmopathy and 55 to 60 with stable Graves' hyperthyroidism, was used to find distinguishing TCR V-J signatures. Prospective prediction of ophthalmopathy was tested in an independent validation cohort of fewer than 20 hyperthyroidism patients and some 17 patients who later progressed to ophthalmopathy. The roughly 91 discovery patients were randomly divided into training and test sets at a 7:3 ratio. Thyroid tissue and blood T-cell repertoires from over 5 Graves' hyperthyroidism patients were also compared in the study. Following sampling, methimazole starting at 30 mg daily was given to hyperthyroidism patients, and high-dose intravenous methylprednisolone was given to ophthalmopathy patients. Libraries were constructed in a second round of multiplex PCR, after which size selection and purification were carried out. The libraries were sequenced on an Illumina HiSeq2000 using paired-end 100 bp reads. SOAPnuke was used to process the raw data, with reads discarded if the reads contained adapters or uncalled bases, had a mean Phred below 15, or lacked an exact constant-primer or identifier match. High-quality paired reads were merged with COPE v1.2.5, and unique nucleotide sequences were defined as clonotypes. Clonotypes were aligned to IMGT TRBV, TRBD and TRBJ reference segments using MiTCR v1.1. Only V-J combinations with frequency above 0.0001, covering approximately 99% of repertoires, were analysed. The TCS score was defined as the ratio of F50 (clonal expansion) to E x V (chaos), calculated using BLOSUM62-based TCRdist between CDR3 peptides within each V-J. Welch's t-statistics and random forest reduced several hundred V-J features to roughly 13, which were used in a naive Bayes classifier (R e1071). Sample size was not statistically predetermined, and blinding of investigators to group allocation was not performed. According to the paper, TCR Vbeta CDR3 sequencing was carried out on some 130 peripheral blood samples, which came from under 50 ophthalmopathy, some 73 hyperthyroidism and approximately 17 progressor patients.

The clonotype was recovered from a woman aged 30 to 39 with Graves disease. Donor details come from another sample of the same person, matched by shared clones. Sequenced material: peripheral blood mononuclear cells (PBMCs), taken at new diagnosis, from a patient treated with antithyroid drugs.

The CDR3 reads as follows: CASSPFSGSSYEQYF. The DNA is TGTGCCAGCTCACCATTTTCGGGTAGCTCCTACGAGCAGTACTTC. The sequence is built from TRBV18 and TRBJ2-7; the D gene remains uncertain. CDR1 KGHSH and CDR2 LQKENI are derived from the germline V gene. V is clipped by 2 bases and J by 0 bases, and the sequence between their germline boundaries is 11 bases long. Spanning cysteine to phenylalanine, the CDR3 consists of 15 amino acids. The read is trimmed to its CDR3 DNA, 45 bases read in frame from base 1.